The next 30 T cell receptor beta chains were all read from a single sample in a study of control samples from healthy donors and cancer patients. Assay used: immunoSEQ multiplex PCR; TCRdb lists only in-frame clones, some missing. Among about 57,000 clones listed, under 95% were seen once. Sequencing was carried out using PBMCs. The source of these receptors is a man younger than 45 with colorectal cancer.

The chain's CDR3 is CASTPSNTGGVNQPQHF. In nucleotides, the CDR3 is TGTGCCAGTACTCCTTCGAATACAGGGGGCGTCAATCAGCCCCAGCATTTT. The rearrangement joins TRBV19 to TRBJ1-5, with 9 bases lining up with TRBD1. Germline V gene data show CDR1 as LNHDA and CDR2 as SQIVND (reference sequence). The CDR3 contains 17 residues. Unmatched junction bases numbered 13, after V lost 7 bases and J lost 3 bases.

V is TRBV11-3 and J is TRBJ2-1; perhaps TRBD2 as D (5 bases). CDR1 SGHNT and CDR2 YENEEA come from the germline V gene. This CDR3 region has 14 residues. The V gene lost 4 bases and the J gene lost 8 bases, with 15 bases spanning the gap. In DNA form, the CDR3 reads TGTGCCAGCAGCTCCCGGGGTGGGAGCTATGAGCAGTTCTTC. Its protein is CASSSRGGSYEQFF.

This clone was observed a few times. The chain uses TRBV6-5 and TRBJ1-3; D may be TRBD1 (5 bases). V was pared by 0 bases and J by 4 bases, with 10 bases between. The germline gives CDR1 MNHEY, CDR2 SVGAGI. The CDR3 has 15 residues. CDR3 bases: TGTGCCAGCAGTTACTCGGAGGGGCTCGGAAACACCATATATTTT. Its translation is CASSYSEGLGNTIYF.

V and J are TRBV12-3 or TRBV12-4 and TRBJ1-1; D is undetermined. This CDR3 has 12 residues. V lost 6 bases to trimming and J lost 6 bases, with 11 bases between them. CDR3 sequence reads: CASSRLGAEAFF. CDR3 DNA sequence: TGTGCCAGCAGCCGCCTTGGCGCTGAAGCTTTCTTT.

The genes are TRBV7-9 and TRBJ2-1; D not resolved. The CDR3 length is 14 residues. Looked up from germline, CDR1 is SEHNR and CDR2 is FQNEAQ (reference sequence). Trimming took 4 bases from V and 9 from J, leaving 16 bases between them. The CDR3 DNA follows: TGTGCCAGCAGCTCCGGAGCGATGAATAGTGAGCAGTTCTTC. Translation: CASSSGAMNSEQFF.

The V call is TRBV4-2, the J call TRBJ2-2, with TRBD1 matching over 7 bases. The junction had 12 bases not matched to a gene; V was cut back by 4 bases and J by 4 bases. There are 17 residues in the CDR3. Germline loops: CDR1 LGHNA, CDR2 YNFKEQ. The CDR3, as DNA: TGTGCCAGCAGCCTTCACCCGGGACAGACTTTCACCGGGGAGCTGTTTTTT. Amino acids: CASSLHPGQTFTGELFF.

CDR3 in DNA: TGTGCCGGGGGATATGATCGGCCCCAGCATTTT. Translating gives CAGGYDRPQHF. This chain links TRBV11-3 with TRBJ1-5; possible D gene TRBD1, 5 bases. The CDR3 length is 11 residues. Germline CDR1 is SGHNT and CDR2 is YENEEA. V lost 11 bases to trimming and J lost 9 bases, with 14 bases between them.

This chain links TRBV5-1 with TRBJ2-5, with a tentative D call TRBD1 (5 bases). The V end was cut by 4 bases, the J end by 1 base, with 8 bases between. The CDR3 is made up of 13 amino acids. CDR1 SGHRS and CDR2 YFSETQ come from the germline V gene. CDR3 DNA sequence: TGCGCCAGCAGCCAGGGCTCCCAAGAGACCCAGTACTTC. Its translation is CASSQGSQETQYF.

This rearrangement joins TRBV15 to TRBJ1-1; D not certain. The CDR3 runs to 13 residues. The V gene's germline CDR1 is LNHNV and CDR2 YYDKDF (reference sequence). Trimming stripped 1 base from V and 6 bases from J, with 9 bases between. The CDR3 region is CATSRGERPEAFF. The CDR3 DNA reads TGTGCCACCAGCAGAGGGGAACGGCCTGAAGCTTTCTTT.

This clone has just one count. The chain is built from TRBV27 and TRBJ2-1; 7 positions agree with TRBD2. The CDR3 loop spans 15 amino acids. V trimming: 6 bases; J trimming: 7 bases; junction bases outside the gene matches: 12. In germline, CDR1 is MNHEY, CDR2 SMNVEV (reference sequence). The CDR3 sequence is CASSPRRGYGNEQFF. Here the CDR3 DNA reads TGTGCCAGCAGCCCCCGGCGGGGGTATGGAAATGAGCAGTTCTTC.

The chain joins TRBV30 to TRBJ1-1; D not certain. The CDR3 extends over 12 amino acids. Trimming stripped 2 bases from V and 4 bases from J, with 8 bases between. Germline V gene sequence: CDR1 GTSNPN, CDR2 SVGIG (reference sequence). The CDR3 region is CAWSIAGTEAFF. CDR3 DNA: TGTGCCTGGAGTATTGCCGGCACTGAAGCTTTCTTT. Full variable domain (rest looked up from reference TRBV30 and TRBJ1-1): SQTIHQWPATLVQPVGSPLSLECTVEGTSNPNLYWYRQAAGRGLQLLFYSVGIGQISSEVPQNLSASRPQDRQFILSSKKLLLSDSGFYLCAWSIAGTEAFFGQGTRLTVV.

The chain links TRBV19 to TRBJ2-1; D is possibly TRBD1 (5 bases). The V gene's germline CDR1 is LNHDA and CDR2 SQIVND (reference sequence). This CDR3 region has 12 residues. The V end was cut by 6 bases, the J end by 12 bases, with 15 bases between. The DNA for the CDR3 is TGTGCCAGTAGCCCCGGACATTATGGGCAGTTCTTC. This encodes CASSPGHYGQFF.

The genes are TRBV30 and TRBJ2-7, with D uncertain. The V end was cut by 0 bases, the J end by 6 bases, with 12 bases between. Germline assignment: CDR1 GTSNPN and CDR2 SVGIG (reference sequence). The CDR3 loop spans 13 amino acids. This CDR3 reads CAWSVSKGGEQYF. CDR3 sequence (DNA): TGTGCCTGGAGTGTGTCTAAGGGTGGCGAGCAGTACTTC.

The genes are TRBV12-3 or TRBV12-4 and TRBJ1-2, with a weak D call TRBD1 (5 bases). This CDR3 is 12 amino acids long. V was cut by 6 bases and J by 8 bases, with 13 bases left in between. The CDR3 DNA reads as TGTGCCAGCAGCCGCCAAAGGGGAGGCTACACCTTC. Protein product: CASSRQRGGYTF.

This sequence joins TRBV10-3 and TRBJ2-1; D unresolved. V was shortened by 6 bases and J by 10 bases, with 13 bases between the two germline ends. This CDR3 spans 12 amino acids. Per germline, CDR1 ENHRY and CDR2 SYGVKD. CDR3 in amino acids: CAISPSQMEQFF. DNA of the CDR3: TGTGCCATCAGCCCCTCTCAAATGGAGCAGTTCTTC.

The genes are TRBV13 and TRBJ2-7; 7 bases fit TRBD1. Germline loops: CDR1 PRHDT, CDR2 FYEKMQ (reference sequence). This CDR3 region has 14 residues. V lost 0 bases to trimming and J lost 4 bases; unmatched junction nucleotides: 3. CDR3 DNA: TGTGCCAGCAGCTTAGGGACAGGGCTGTACGAGCAGTACTTC. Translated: CASSLGTGLYEQYF.

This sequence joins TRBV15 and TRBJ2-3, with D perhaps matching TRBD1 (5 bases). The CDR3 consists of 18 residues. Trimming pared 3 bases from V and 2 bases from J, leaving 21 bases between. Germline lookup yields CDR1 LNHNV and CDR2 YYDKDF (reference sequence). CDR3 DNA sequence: TGTGCCACCAGCAGTGCATACCCAGGGTGGGGTTCCACAGATACGCAGTATTTT. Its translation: CATSSAYPGWGSTDTQYF.

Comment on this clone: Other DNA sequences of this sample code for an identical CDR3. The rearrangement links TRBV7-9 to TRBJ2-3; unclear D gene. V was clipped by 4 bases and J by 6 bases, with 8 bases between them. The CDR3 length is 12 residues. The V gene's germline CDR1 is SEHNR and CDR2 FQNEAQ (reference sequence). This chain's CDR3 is CASSSSTDTQYF. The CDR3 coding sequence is TGTGCCAGCAGCTCCTCAACGGATACGCAGTATTTT.

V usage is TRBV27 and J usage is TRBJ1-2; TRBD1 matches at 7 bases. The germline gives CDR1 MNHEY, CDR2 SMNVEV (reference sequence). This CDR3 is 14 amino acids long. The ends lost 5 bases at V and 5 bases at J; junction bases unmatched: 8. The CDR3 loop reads CASSGAGGNYGYTF. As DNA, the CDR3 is TGTGCCAGCAGTGGGGCAGGGGGGAATTATGGCTACACCTTC.

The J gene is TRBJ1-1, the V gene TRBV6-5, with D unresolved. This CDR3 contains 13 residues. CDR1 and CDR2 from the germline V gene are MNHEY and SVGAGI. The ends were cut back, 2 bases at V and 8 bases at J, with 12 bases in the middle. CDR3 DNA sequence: TGTGCCAGCAGTTACACATTAAAAGGGGAAGCTTTCTTT. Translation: CASSYTLKGEAFF.

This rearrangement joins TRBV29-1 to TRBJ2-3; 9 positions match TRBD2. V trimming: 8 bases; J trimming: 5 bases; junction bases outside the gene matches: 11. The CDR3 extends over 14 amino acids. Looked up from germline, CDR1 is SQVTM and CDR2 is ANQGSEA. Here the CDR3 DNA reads TGCAGCTCTCGTCTAGCGGGGCCGGGAGATACGCAGTATTTT. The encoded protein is CSSRLAGPGDTQYF.

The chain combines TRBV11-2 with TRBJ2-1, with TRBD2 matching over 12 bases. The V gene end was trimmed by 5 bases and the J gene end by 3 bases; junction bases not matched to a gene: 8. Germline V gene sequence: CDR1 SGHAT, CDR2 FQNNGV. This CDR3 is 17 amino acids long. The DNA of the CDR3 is TGTGCCAGCAGCCCAAGACTAGCGGGGGCGTTCTACAATGAGCAGTTCTTC. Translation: CASSPRLAGAFYNEQFF. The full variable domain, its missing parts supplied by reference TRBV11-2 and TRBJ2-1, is EAGVAQSPRYKIIEKRQSVAFWCNPISGHATLYWYQQILGQGPKLLIQFQNNGVVDDSQLPKDRFSAERLKGVDSTLKIQPAKLEDSAVYLCASSPRLAGAFYNEQFFGPGTRLTVL.

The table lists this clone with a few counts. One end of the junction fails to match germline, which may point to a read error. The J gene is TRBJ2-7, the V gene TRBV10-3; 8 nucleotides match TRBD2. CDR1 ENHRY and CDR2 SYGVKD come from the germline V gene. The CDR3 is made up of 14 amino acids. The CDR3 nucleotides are TGTGCCATCAGTGAGGCGCGGGGCGGGGGGCGTCGTGACTTC. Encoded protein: CAISEARGGGRRDF.

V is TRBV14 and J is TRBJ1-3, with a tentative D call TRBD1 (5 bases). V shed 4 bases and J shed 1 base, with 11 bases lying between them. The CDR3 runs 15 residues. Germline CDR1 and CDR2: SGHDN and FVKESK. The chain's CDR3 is CASSPLGESGNTIYF. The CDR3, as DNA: TGTGCCAGCAGCCCTCTGGGGGAGTCTGGAAACACCATATATTTT.

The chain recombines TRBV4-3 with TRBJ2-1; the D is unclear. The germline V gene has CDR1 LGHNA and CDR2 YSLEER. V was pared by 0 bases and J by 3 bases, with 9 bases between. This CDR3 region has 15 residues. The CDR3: CASSQDSSYYNEQFF. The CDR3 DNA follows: TGCGCCAGCAGCCAAGACAGTAGCTACTACAATGAGCAGTTCTTC.

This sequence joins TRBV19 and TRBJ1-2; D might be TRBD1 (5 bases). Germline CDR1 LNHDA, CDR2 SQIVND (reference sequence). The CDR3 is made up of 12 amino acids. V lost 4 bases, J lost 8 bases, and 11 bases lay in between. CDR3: CASSTGIGGYTF. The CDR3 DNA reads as TGTGCCAGTAGTACAGGGATAGGGGGCTACACCTTC.

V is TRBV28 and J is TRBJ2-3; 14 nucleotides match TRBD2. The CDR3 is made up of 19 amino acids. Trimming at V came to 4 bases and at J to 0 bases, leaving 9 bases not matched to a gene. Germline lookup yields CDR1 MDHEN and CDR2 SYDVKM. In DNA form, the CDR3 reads TGTGCCAGCAGTTCCGATGGACTAGCGGGGGGCCTAAGCACAGATACGCAGTATTTT. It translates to CASSSDGLAGGLSTDTQYF.

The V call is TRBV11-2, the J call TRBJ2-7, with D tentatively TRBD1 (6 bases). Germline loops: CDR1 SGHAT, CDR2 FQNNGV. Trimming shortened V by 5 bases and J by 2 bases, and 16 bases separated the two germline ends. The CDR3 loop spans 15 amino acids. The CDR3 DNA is TGTGCCAGCAGCCATACCGGGACACACACCTACGAGCAGTACTTC. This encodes CASSHTGTHTYEQYF.

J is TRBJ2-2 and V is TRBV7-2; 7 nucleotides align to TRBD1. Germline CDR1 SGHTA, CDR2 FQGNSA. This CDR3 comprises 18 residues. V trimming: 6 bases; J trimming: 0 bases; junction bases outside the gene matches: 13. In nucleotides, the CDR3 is TGTGCCAGCAGTTTGACAGGGTCCCTATTTTCGAACACCGGGGAGCTGTTTTTT. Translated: CASSLTGSLFSNTGELFF.

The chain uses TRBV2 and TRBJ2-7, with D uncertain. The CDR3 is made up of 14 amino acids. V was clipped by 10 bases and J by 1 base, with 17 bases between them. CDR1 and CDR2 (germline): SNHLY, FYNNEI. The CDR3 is CATSDLYPSYEQYF. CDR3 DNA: TGTGCCACCTCGGATCTTTATCCTTCCTACGAGCAGTACTTC.